Listed here is a single T cell receptor (beta chain). Its antigen is still unknown. Naive CD8 cells were CD45RO-negative, positively selected for CCR7, excluding terminally differentiated effector memory CD45RA+ cells. This sample stems from a study of shared clonotypes between healthy human individuals. Overall study results and limits: Deeper or shallower sequencing was expected to change how clonotypes are shared among donors.

Libraries were prepared by immunoSEQ multiplex PCR; TCRdb keeps only in-frame clonotypes and omits some of them. This sample carries around 2,000,000 clones, under 95% of them seen once, and the ten largest clones take 1.5% to 2%. The CDR3 totals 12 residues. V shed 4 bases and J shed 7 bases, with 12 bases lying between them. CDR1 and CDR2 (germline): SGHNT, YYREEE (reference sequence). The rearrangement links TRBV5-4 to TRBJ2-7; no clear D gene. Sample: naive CD8+ T cells from PBMCs. The clonotype was recovered from a man aged 18 to 35 in good health. Some clones in this sample may be carry-over from other donors' samples. The CDR3 protein is CASSPPAGEQYF. DNA for the CDR3: TGTGCCAGCAGCCCCCCGGCAGGAGAGCAGTACTTC.